Shown below are 6 T cell receptor beta chains from a single sample sequenced in a study of blood T cell repertoires in COVID-19. Method: immunoSEQ multiplex PCR; TCRdb's copy keeps in-frame clones and lacks some. The sample holds roughly 200,000 clones, more than 80% seen once. The sequencing input was PBMCs or T cells enriched from blood (not recorded which). The receptors shown here come from a man in his forties who had recovered from COVID-19.

This chain uses TRBV3-1 (or the pseudogene TRBV3-2) with TRBJ1-1; maybe TRBD1 (6 bases). The CDR3 has 13 residues. CDR1 is LGHDT, CDR2 YNNKEL, per germline (reference sequence). Trimming took off 1 base at V and 7 bases at J, with 10 bases between the two ends. As DNA, the CDR3 is TGTGCCAGCAGCCAAGCGGGGGGCGATGAAGCTTTCTTT. Residues: CASSQAGGDEAFF.

As for this clone: Compared with germline, one end of the junction differs, possibly owing to a read error. The genes are TRBV9 and TRBJ2-5; possible D gene TRBD2, 5 bases. The germline CDR1 and CDR2 sequences are SGDLS and YYNGEE. This CDR3 has 12 residues. This CDR3 is CASSFPPAGHHF. For the CDR3, the DNA is TGTGCCAGCAGTTTCCCTCCGGCGGGTCACCACTTC.

This clone has only a few counts. Other nucleotide sequences in the sample specify the same CDR3. The gene calls are TRBV5-1 and TRBJ2-7, with unresolved D. CDR3 length equals 14 residues. With 2 bases removed from V and 1 base from J, the gap between germline ends came to 10 bases. Germline V gene data show CDR1 as SGHRS and CDR2 as YFSETQ. The CDR3 region has the DNA TGCGCCAGCAGCTTTTCGGCAGGTTCCTACGAGCAGTACTTC. Protein: CASSFSAGSYEQYF.

The chain uses TRBV9 and TRBJ1-1; the match to TRBD1 covers 8 bases. The length of the CDR3 is 15 residues. J gave up 5 bases and V 0 bases, and 6 bases lay outside the gene matches. Germline lookup yields CDR1 SGDLS and CDR2 YYNGEE. The CDR3 sequence: CASSVDGQGGTEAFF. CDR3 nucleotide sequence: TGTGCCAGCAGCGTAGACGGACAGGGTGGAACTGAAGCTTTCTTT.

This clone appeared once. The rearrangement joins TRBV7-3 to TRBJ1-2, with TRBD1 matching over 9 bases. The V and J ends lost 5 bases and 6 bases, in that order; junction bases with no gene match: 4. This CDR3 is built from 13 residues. Germline loops: CDR1 SGHTA, CDR2 FQGTGA. This CDR3 is CASSPRTGDGYTF. In DNA form, the CDR3 reads TGTGCCAGCAGCCCGAGGACAGGGGATGGCTACACCTTC.

V gene TRBV7-2 combines with J gene TRBJ1-1; TRBD1 matches 9 bases. V was clipped by 5 bases and J by 5 bases; unmatched bases: 6. The CDR3 length is 14 residues. The germline CDR1 and CDR2 sequences are SGHTA and FQGNSA. CDR3 DNA: TGTGCCAGCAGCATCACAGGGGGCCGTACTGAAGCTTTCTTT. Its translation: CASSITGGRTEAFF.